The 32 T cell receptor beta chains listed next were all sequenced from one sample in a study of cytomegalovirus exposure and HLA in healthy donors. The study ran its PCR with 60 Vbeta and 13 Jbeta primers. Sequencing was performed with immunoSEQ multiplex PCR; in TCRdb, only in-frame clones are kept and a portion is missing. The sample yields about 130,000 clones, roughly 77% seen once. Material: PBMCs. These receptors originate from a middle-aged woman in good health and CMV-seropositive.

The chain employs TRBV9 and TRBJ2-2; D is possibly TRBD1 (6 bases). In germline, CDR1 is SGDLS, CDR2 YYNGEE. The CDR3 runs 13 residues. Trimming took off 5 bases at V and 5 bases at J, with 10 bases between the two ends. The CDR3: CASSHTGTGELFF. CDR3 in DNA: TGTGCCAGCAGTCATACAGGGACCGGGGAGCTGTTTTTT.

The chain couples TRBV7-9 to TRBJ1-1, with D possibly matching TRBD1 (5 bases). The CDR3 has 16 residues. CDR1 and CDR2 from the germline V gene are SEHNR and FQNEAQ (reference sequence). The V end was cut by 4 bases, the J end by 1 base, with 16 bases between. CDR3 sequence (DNA): TGTGCCAGCAGCTCCATCTGGGGGGGAAGGAACACTGAAGCTTTCTTT. Its protein is CASSSIWGGRNTEAFF.

The J gene is TRBJ2-7, the V gene TRBV19, with 12 nucleotides matching TRBD1. This CDR3 spans 15 amino acids. V trimming: 3 bases; J trimming: 4 bases; junction bases outside the gene matches: 4. CDR1 and CDR2 (germline): LNHDA, SQIVND (reference sequence). The CDR3 nucleotides are TGTGCCAGTAGTATGGGGACAGGGGGCACTTACGAGCAGTACTTC. Translated: CASSMGTGGTYEQYF.

The chain recombines TRBV7-3 with TRBJ1-2, with TRBD1 matching 7 bases. J gave up 3 bases and V 5 bases, and 9 bases lay outside the gene matches. CDR1 SGHTA and CDR2 FQGTGA come from the germline V gene. This CDR3 region has 15 residues. CDR3 nucleotide sequence: TGTGCCAGCAGCGAGACAGGGTCGGGGGACTATGGCTACACCTTC. Translation: CASSETGSGDYGYTF.

This clone was detected only a few times. The V call is TRBV10-3, the J call TRBJ1-1; TRBD1 agrees at 9 bases. This CDR3 comprises 15 residues. Germline V gene sequence: CDR1 ENHRY, CDR2 SYGVKD. With 4 bases clipped from V and 2 bases from J, the junction kept 5 bases outside the gene matches. The CDR3: CAISGTGGGNTEAFF. In DNA form, the CDR3 reads TGTGCCATCAGTGGTACAGGGGGCGGTAACACTGAAGCTTTCTTT.

The rearrangement links TRBV27 to TRBJ1-2; D possibly corresponds to TRBD1 (6 bases). Germline V gene data show CDR1 as MNHEY and CDR2 as SMNVEV (reference sequence). The CDR3 spans 13 residues. V was cut by 8 bases and J by 0 bases, with 10 bases left in between. CDR3 coding DNA: TGTGCCAGCGGGGAGGGGGCTAACTATGGCTACACCTTC. Translating it yields CASGEGANYGYTF.

This sequence joins TRBV28 and TRBJ1-5, with a possible D match to TRBD1 (5 bases). Trimming took 8 bases from V and 6 from J, leaving 11 bases between them. The length of the CDR3 is 12 residues. Germline CDR1 reads MDHEN; CDR2 reads SYDVKM. The CDR3 region is CASGGWGQPQHF. The CDR3 DNA reads TGTGCCAGCGGGGGGTGGGGTCAGCCCCAGCATTTT.

This clone has a single count. The chain combines TRBV6-4 with TRBJ2-7, with 9 bases aligning to TRBD1. CDR3 length: 13 amino acids. Looked up from germline, CDR1 is MRHNA and CDR2 is SNTAGT. Trimming removed 6 bases from V and 3 bases from J; junction bases left unmatched: 3. The CDR3 nucleotides read TGTGCCAGCAGCAAGGGACAGGGCTACGAGCAGTACTTC. This codes for CASSKGQGYEQYF.

This rearrangement joins TRBV5-4 to TRBJ1-4, with 9 bases lining up with TRBD1. The ends lost 2 bases at V and 7 bases at J; junction bases unmatched: 3. The germline gives CDR1 SGHNT, CDR2 YYREEE (reference sequence). The CDR3 length is 14 residues. The CDR3 reads CASSLQGAGEKLFF. The CDR3 region has the DNA TGTGCCAGCAGCTTACAGGGGGCGGGTGAAAAACTGTTTTTT.

The chain combines TRBV27 with TRBJ2-7; D may be TRBD1 (6 bases). CDR1 is MNHEY and CDR2 is SMNVEV in the germline V gene (reference sequence). There are 16 residues in the CDR3. The V gene lost 0 bases and the J gene lost 3 bases, with 15 bases spanning the gap. The CDR3 nucleotides are TGTGCCAGCAGTTTATCGGGGCAGGGGCGTAGCTACGAGCAGTACTTC. Translation gives CASSLSGQGRSYEQYF.

The rearrangement links TRBV5-1 to TRBJ2-2; D is possibly TRBD1 (6 bases). The CDR3 is 14 residues long. V was clipped by 3 bases and J by 5 bases, with 11 bases between them. CDR1 and CDR2 (germline): SGHRS, YFSETQ. CDR3 loop: CASSSYRETGELFF. In DNA, the CDR3 is TGCGCCAGCAGCTCATACAGGGAAACCGGGGAGCTGTTTTTT. The variable domain in full, completed from reference TRBV5-1 and TRBJ2-2, reads KAGVTQTPRYLIKTRGQQVTLSCSPISGHRSVSWYQQTPGQGLQFLFEYFSETQRNKGNFPGRFSGRQFSNSRSEMNVSTLELGDSALYLCASSSYRETGELFFGEGSRLTVL.

The V gene is TRBV19, the J gene TRBJ2-2, with 7 nucleotides matching TRBD2. This CDR3 is 15 amino acids long. Germline V gene data show CDR1 as LNHDA and CDR2 as SQIVND (reference sequence). V shed 5 bases and J 5 bases; nucleotides not matched to a gene: 8. The CDR3 coding sequence is TGTGCCAGTAGTGGGGTGCCGGGGGGAACCGGGGAGCTGTTTTTT. As protein: CASSGVPGGTGELFF. Filled out from reference TRBV19 and TRBJ2-2, the complete variable domain reads DGGITQSPKYLFRKEGQNVTLSCEQNLNHDAMYWYRQDPGQGLRLIYYSQIVNDFQKGDIAEGYSVSREKKESFPLTVTSAQKNPTAFYLCASSGVPGGTGELFFGEGSRLTVL.

Worth noting for this clone: Other DNA sequences in this sample translate to the same CDR3. This sequence joins TRBV7-2 and TRBJ2-5, with 7 bases aligning to TRBD1. The J segment lost 2 bases and the V segment lost 5 bases, leaving 5 bases of the junction unmatched. In germline, CDR1 is SGHTA, CDR2 FQGNSA. The CDR3 has 14 amino acids. In DNA form, the CDR3 reads TGTGCCAGCAGCCCGGGACAGCGTCAAGAGACCCAGTACTTC. Its protein product is CASSPGQRQETQYF. Based on the CDR3 plus reference TRBV7-2 and TRBJ2-5, the full variable domain is GAGVSQSPSNKVTEKGKDVELRCDPISGHTALYWYRQSLGQGLEFLIYFQGNSAPDKSGLPSDRFSAERTGGSVSTLTIQRTQQEDSAVYLCASSPGQRQETQYFGPGTRLLVL.

The V call is TRBV6-5, the J call TRBJ1-2, with D tentatively TRBD1 (5 bases). This CDR3 spans 12 amino acids. Per the germline V gene, CDR1 is MNHEY and CDR2 is SVGAGI. The V end lost 2 bases, the J end lost 8 bases, and 9 bases lay between the germline ends. The CDR3 DNA follows: TGTGCCAGCAGTTACGGGGCTGGAGGCTACACCTTC. Amino acids: CASSYGAGGYTF.

The genes are TRBV6-4 and TRBJ2-2; 9 positions match TRBD1. With V trimmed by 5 bases and J by 7 bases, 11 bases remained unmatched. The germline V gene has CDR1 MRHNA and CDR2 SNTAGT. The CDR3 runs to 16 residues. The CDR3 sequence is CASSSQTGGAGGELFF. DNA of the CDR3: TGTGCCAGCAGTTCGCAAACAGGGGGCGCTGGCGGGGAGCTGTTTTTT.

This clone appeared a single time. The V gene is TRBV28, the J gene TRBJ2-5; D possibly corresponds to TRBD1 (5 bases). This CDR3 is 14 amino acids long. Trimming stripped 5 bases from V and 5 bases from J, with 15 bases between. In germline, CDR1 is MDHEN, CDR2 SYDVKM. The CDR3 DNA reads TGTGCCAGCAGTGAAGGACAATTGGGGGAGACCCAGTACTTC. Translation gives CASSEGQLGETQYF.

The chain combines TRBV6-5 with TRBJ2-7; D is perhaps TRBD2 (7 bases). CDR1 MNHEY and CDR2 SVGAGI come from the germline V gene. V was pared by 0 bases and J by 4 bases, with 13 bases between. This CDR3 spans 15 amino acids. The CDR3 region is CASSYSDGGRYEQYF. CDR3 DNA sequence: TGTGCCAGCAGTTACTCGGACGGGGGGCGGTACGAGCAGTACTTC.

The J gene is TRBJ2-1, the V gene TRBV19; the match to TRBD1 covers 8 bases. With 5 bases clipped from V and 1 base from J, the junction kept 4 bases outside the gene matches. CDR1 is LNHDA and CDR2 is SQIVND in the germline V gene (reference sequence). The CDR3 sequence is 15 residues long. The CDR3 loop is CASSLGQVSYNEQFF. CDR3 DNA sequence: TGTGCCAGTAGTCTGGGACAGGTTTCCTACAATGAGCAGTTCTTC.

The J gene is TRBJ2-7, the V gene TRBV4-1; 11 bases line up with TRBD1. The germline CDR1 and CDR2 sequences are MGHRA and YSYEKL. This CDR3 is 15 amino acids long. Trimming removed 4 bases from V and 2 bases from J; junction bases left unmatched: 4. The CDR3 nucleotides read TGCGCCAGCAGCCCAGGACAGGGGGCTACCTACGAGCAGTACTTC. This codes for CASSPGQGATYEQYF.

The V gene is TRBV6-6, the J gene TRBJ1-3; D is possibly TRBD1 (6 bases). CDR3 size: 15 residues. The V and J ends lost 2 bases and 3 bases respectively, with 11 bases between them. Germline-derived CDR1 and CDR2 are MNHNY and SVGAGI (reference sequence). CDR3 nucleotide sequence: TGTGCCAGCAGTTACGAGGGACAACATGGAAACACCATATATTTT. Translated, it gives CASSYEGQHGNTIYF.

The chain joins TRBV6-1 to TRBJ1-6; 9 nucleotides align to TRBD1. V lost 5 bases, J lost 8 bases, and 7 bases stayed unmatched. This CDR3 contains 15 residues. Germline CDR1 reads MNHNS; CDR2 reads SASEGT. In DNA form, the CDR3 reads TGTGCCAGCAGTCCACCGGGACAGGGTGATTCACCCCTCCACTTT. It translates to CASSPPGQGDSPLHF.

This chain connects TRBV28 to TRBJ2-7; 7 bases agree with TRBD1. CDR1 and CDR2 from the germline V gene are MDHEN and SYDVKM. The trim removed 6 bases at V and 4 bases at J, leaving 12 bases unmatched. This CDR3 comprises 15 residues. The CDR3 reads CASRTGQEAVYEQYF. CDR3 DNA: TGTGCCAGCAGGACCGGACAGGAGGCCGTGTACGAGCAGTACTTC.

The V call is TRBV6-5, the J call TRBJ2-7; D unclear. The length of the CDR3 is 14 residues. Germline CDR1 reads MNHEY; CDR2 reads SVGAGI. The V gene lost 0 bases and the J gene lost 0 bases, with 6 bases spanning the gap. The CDR3 here is CASSYSKSSYEQYF. DNA for the CDR3: TGTGCCAGCAGTTACTCGAAGAGCTCCTACGAGCAGTACTTC.

The rearrangement joins TRBV19 to TRBJ2-3; a possible D gene is TRBD1 (5 bases). This CDR3 has 16 residues. Between the trimmed V and J ends, which lost 2 bases and 3 bases, there was a span of 15 bases. Germline V CDR1 and CDR2: LNHDA, SQIVND (reference sequence). The CDR3 sequence is CASSIPFDSRTDTQYF. CDR3 coding DNA: TGTGCCAGTAGTATACCCTTTGACAGCAGGACAGATACGCAGTATTTT.

V and J are TRBV6-4 and TRBJ1-2, with a tentative D call TRBD1 (5 bases). This CDR3 spans 18 amino acids. The V end was cut by 4 bases, the J end by 4 bases, with 25 bases between. Germline CDR1 and CDR2: MRHNA and SNTAGT. The CDR3 here is CASSATWAGTISGYGYTF. CDR3 sequence (DNA): TGTGCCAGCAGTGCTACCTGGGCAGGGACTATTTCGGGCTATGGCTACACCTTC.

This chain joins TRBV28 and TRBJ1-4; 7 bases map to TRBD1. The V gene end was trimmed by 7 bases and the J gene end by 12 bases; junction bases not matched to a gene: 11. Germline V gene data show CDR1 as MDHEN and CDR2 as SYDVKM. The CDR3 is 13 residues long. The CDR3 nucleotides read TGTGCCAGCACCGGGGACAGCCGGAAAGAACTGTTTTTT. Its protein product is CASTGDSRKELFF.

This clone was seen a single time. V usage is TRBV6-1 and J usage is TRBJ2-7; 12 bases agree with TRBD1. Unmatched junction bases numbered 8, after V lost 5 bases and J lost 6 bases. The CDR3 is 15 amino acids. CDR1 MNHNS and CDR2 SASEGT come from the germline V gene. The CDR3 reads CASSSGQGAPGEQYF. The DNA for the CDR3 is TGTGCCAGCAGTTCGGGACAGGGGGCCCCGGGCGAGCAGTACTTC.

The chain is built from TRBV13 and TRBJ2-7; 8 nucleotides match TRBD2. Germline CDR1 and CDR2: PRHDT and FYEKMQ (reference sequence). Trimming took 6 bases from V and 3 from J; bases not matched to a gene: 10. The CDR3 covers 15 residues. The CDR3 sequence is CASSRFGGGSYEQYF. As DNA, the CDR3 is TGTGCCAGCAGTAGGTTCGGGGGGGGCAGCTACGAGCAGTACTTC.

The V call is TRBV7-8, the J call TRBJ2-1; D is ambiguous. V shed 4 bases and J shed 6 bases, with 13 bases lying between them. Germline V gene data show CDR1 as SGHVS and CDR2 as FQNEAQ. The CDR3 is 14 residues long. This CDR3 is CASSSLDISNEQFF. CDR3 nucleotides: TGTGCCAGCAGCTCCCTCGACATTTCCAATGAGCAGTTCTTC. Drawing the rest from reference TRBV7-8 and TRBJ2-1, the complete variable domain is GAGVSQSPRYKVAKRGQDVALRCDPISGHVSLFWYQQALGQGPEFLTYFQNEAQLDKSGLPSDRFFAERPEGSVSTLKIQRTQQEDSAVYLCASSSLDISNEQFFGPGTRLTVL.

The chain uses TRBV11-2 and TRBJ2-5; 8 nucleotides align to TRBD2. Germline V gene data show CDR1 as SGHAT and CDR2 as FQNNGV. V shed 3 bases, J shed 7 bases, and the junction held 10 bases outside the gene matches. The CDR3 consists of 15 residues. CDR3: CASSFAGGKRGTQYF. The CDR3 coding sequence is TGTGCCAGCAGCTTCGCGGGGGGTAAGCGGGGGACCCAGTACTTC.

The chain is built from TRBV6-5 and TRBJ1-1; D perhaps matches TRBD1 (5 bases). Trimming pared 6 bases from V and 4 bases from J, leaving 15 bases between. Per the germline V gene, CDR1 is MNHEY and CDR2 is SVGAGI. This CDR3 contains 14 residues. CDR3 in DNA: TGTGCCAGCAGGCGACAGCTGGTGGGCACTGAAGCTTTCTTT. Translation gives CASRRQLVGTEAFF.

The chain has TRBV28 and TRBJ2-1; 13 bases are shared with TRBD2. Germline V CDR1 and CDR2: MDHEN, SYDVKM. CDR3 length equals 15 residues. V was pared by 6 bases and J by 10 bases, with 9 bases of the junction left unmatched. Here the CDR3 DNA reads TGTGCCAGCAGCCTACTAGCGGGAGGGCCTGGGGAGCAGTTCTTC. As protein: CASSLLAGGPGEQFF.